This T cell receptor (beta chain) was recorded in a study of CD8+ T cells in alopecia areata. General study results and limits: Mice showed TCR sharing more clearly than patients did, possibly owing to HLA.

The V gene end was trimmed by 2 bases and the J gene end by 2 bases; junction bases not matched to a gene: 4. The length of the CDR3 is 16 residues. Per the germline V gene, CDR1 is MGHRA and CDR2 is YSYEKL. Regarding this clone: Its antigen is as yet unknown.

cDNA prepared by RNA extraction and subsequent reverse transcription served as the template for sequencing. Repertoires were generated with immunoSEQ multiplex PCR, while TCRdb's copy carries only in-frame clones and drops some. The profile shows 100,000 to 150,000 clones, roughly 54% of them singletons. This receptor was identified in a human donor with alopecia areata. The sample consisted of CD4+ T cells sorted from blood, taken at week 0. The chain employs TRBV4-1 and TRBJ1-2, with 11 bases fitting TRBD1. The CDR3 DNA follows: TGCGCCAGCAGCCAACCTAGGACAGGGGGCAACTATGGCTACACCTTC. The encoded protein is CASSQPRTGGNYGYTF.